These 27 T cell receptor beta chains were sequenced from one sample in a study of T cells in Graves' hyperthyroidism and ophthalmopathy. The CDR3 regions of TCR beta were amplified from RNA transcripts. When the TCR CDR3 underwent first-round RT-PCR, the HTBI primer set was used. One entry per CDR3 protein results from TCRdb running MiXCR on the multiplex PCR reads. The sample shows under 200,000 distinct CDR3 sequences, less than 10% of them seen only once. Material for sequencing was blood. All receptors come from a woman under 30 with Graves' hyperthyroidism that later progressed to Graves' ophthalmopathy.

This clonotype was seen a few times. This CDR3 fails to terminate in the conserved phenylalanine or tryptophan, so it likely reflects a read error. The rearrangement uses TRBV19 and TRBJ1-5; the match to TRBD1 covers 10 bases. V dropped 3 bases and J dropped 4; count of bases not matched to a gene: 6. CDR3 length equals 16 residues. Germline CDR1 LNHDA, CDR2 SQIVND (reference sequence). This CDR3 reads CASSIRDRGRNQPQHL. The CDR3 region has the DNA TGTGCCAGTAGTATCCGAGACAGGGGGCGGAATCAGCCCCAGCATCTT.

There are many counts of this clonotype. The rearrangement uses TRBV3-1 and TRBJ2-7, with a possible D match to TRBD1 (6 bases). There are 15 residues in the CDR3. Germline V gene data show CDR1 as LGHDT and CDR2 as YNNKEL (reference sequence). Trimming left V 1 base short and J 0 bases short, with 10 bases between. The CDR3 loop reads CASSQGDRFSYEQYF. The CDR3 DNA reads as TGTGCCAGCAGCCAAGGAGACAGGTTCTCCTACGAGCAGTACTTC.

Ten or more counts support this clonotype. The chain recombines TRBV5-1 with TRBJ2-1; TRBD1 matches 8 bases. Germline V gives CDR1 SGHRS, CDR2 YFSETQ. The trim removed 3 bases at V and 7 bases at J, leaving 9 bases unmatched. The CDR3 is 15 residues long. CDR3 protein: CASSWAQGARNEQFF. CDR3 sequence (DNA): TGCGCCAGCAGCTGGGCGCAGGGGGCGAGGAATGAGCAGTTCTTC.

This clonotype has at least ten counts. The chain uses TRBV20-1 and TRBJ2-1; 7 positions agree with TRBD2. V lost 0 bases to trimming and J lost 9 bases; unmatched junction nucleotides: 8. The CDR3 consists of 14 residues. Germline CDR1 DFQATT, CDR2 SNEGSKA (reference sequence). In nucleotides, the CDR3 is TGCAGTGCTAGAGAAGCGGGGAATGGGGGTGAGCAGTTCTTC. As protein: CSAREAGNGGEQFF.

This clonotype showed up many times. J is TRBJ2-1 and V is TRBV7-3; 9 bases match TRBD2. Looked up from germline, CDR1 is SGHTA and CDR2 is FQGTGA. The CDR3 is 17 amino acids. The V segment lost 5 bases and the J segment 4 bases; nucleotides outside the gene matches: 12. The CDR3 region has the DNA TGTGCCAGCAGCACGGGGGCGGGAGGGGTGCGGTACAATGAGCAGTTCTTC. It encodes CASSTGAGGVRYNEQFF.

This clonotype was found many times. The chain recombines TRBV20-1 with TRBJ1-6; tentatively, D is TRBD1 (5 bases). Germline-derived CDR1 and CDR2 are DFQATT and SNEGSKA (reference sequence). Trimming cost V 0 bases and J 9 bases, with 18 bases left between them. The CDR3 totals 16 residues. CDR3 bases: TGCAGTGCTAGAGAGCCGGGGCGGGGGAAGAGTTCACCCCTCCACTTT. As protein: CSAREPGRGKSSPLHF.

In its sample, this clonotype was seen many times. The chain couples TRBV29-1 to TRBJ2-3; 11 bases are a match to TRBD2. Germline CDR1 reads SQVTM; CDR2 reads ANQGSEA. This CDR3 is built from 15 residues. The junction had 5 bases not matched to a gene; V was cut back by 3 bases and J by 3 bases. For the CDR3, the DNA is TGCAGCGTTGAGAGACTAGCGGGAACGACAGATACGCAGTATTTT. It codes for CSVERLAGTTDTQYF.

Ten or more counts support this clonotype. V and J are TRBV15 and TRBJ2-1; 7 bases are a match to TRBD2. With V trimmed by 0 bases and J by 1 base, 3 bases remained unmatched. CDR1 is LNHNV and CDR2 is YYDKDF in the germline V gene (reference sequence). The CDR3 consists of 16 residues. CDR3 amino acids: CATSRDGGGSYNEQFF. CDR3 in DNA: TGTGCCACCAGCAGAGACGGGGGAGGGTCCTACAATGAGCAGTTCTTC.

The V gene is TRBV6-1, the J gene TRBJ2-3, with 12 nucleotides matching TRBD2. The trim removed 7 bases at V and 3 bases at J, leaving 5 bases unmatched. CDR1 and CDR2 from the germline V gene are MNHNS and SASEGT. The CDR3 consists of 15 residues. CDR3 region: CASTFTSGGTDTQYF. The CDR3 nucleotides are TGTGCCAGCACCTTCACTAGCGGGGGGACAGATACGCAGTATTTT.

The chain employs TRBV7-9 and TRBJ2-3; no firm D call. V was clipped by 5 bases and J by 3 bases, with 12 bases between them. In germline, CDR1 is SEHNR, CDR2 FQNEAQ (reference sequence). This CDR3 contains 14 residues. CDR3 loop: CASSLSLKTDTQYF. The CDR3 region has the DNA TGTGCCAGCAGCCTAAGTCTTAAAACAGATACGCAGTATTTT.

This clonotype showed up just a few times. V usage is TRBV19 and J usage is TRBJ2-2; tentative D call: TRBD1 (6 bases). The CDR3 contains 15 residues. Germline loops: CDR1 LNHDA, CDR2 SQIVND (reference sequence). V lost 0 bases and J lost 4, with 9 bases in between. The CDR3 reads CASSIERTATGELFF. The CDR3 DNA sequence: TGTGCCAGTAGTATAGAGAGGACAGCCACCGGGGAGCTGTTTTTT.

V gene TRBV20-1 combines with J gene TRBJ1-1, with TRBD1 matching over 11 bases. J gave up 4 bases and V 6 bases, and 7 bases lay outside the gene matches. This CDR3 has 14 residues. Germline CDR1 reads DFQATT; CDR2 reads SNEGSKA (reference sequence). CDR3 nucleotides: TGCAGTGCCCAAAAAGGGACAGGGGGCACTGAAGCTTTCTTT. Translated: CSAQKGTGGTEAFF.

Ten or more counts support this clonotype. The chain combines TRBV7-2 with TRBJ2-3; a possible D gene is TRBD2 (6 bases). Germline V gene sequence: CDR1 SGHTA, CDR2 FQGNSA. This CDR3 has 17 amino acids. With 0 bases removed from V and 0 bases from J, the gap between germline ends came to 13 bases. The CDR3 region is CASSLAGRGLSTDTQYF. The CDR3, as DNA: TGTGCCAGCAGCTTAGCGGGGCGGGGCCTAAGCACAGATACGCAGTATTTT.

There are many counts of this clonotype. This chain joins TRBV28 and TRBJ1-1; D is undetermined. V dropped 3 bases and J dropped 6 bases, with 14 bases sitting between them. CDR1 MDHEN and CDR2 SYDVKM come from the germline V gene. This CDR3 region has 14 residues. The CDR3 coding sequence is TGTGCCAGCAGTTTGGTCTTTGGCTGGCCTGAAGCTTTCTTT. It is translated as CASSLVFGWPEAFF.

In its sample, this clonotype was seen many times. This CDR3 is CASSEAQGANEKLFF. DNA of the CDR3: TGTGCCAGCAGTGAAGCACAGGGCGCTAATGAAAAACTGTTTTTT. The V gene is TRBV2, the J gene TRBJ1-4, with D tentatively TRBD1 (6 bases). The germline V and J ends were trimmed by 0 bases and 3 bases, with 8 bases remaining between them. Germline V gene sequence: CDR1 SNHLY, CDR2 FYNNEI. This CDR3 is 15 amino acids long.

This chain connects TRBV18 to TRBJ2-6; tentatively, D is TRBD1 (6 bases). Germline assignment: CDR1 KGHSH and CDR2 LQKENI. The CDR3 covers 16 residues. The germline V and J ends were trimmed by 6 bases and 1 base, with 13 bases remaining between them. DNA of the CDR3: TGTGCCAGCTCGCTCACAGGGTTGTCTGGGGCCAACGTCCTGACTTTC. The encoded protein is CASSLTGLSGANVLTF.

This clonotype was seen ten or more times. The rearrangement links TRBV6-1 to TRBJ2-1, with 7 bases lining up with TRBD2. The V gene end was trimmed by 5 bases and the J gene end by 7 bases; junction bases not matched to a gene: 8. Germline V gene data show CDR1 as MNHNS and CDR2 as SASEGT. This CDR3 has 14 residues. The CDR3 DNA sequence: TGTGCCAGCAGTTTTGCGGGAGAGATTAATGAGCAGTTCTTC. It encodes CASSFAGEINEQFF.

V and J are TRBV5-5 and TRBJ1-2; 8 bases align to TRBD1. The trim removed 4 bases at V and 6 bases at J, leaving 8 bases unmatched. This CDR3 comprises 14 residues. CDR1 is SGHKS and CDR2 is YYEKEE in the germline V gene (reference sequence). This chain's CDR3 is CASSEGQAPDGYTF. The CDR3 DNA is TGTGCCAGCAGCGAGGGACAGGCCCCGGATGGCTACACCTTC.

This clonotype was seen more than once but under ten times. The DNA of the CDR3 is TGTGCCAGTAGCCCCGGAGCGGGCGGGGTCCACAATGAGCAGTTCTTC. Amino acids: CASSPGAGGVHNEQFF. The V call is TRBV19, the J call TRBJ2-1; a possible D gene is TRBD2 (6 bases). Deletions cut 6 bases from V and 5 bases from J, with 20 bases between. Germline CDR1 LNHDA, CDR2 SQIVND (reference sequence). The CDR3 is 16 amino acids.

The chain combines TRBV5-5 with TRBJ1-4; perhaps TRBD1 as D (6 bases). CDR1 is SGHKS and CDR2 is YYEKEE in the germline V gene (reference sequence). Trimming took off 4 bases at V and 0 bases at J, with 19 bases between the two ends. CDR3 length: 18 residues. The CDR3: CASSLYGGRTATNEKLFF. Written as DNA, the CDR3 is TGTGCCAGCAGCCTGTACGGGGGCAGAACTGCAACTAATGAAAAACTGTTTTTT.

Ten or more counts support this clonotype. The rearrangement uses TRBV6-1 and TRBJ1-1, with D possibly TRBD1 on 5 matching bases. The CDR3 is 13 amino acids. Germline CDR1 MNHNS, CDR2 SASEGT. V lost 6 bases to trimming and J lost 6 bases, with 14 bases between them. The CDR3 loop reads CASRNPGIAEAFF. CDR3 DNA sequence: TGTGCCAGCAGGAACCCAGGGATCGCTGAAGCTTTCTTT.

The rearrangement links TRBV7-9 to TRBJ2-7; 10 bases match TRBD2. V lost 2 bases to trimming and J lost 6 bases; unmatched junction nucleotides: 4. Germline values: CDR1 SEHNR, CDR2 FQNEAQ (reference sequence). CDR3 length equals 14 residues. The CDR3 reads CASSLSGGAPEQYF. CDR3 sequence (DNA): TGTGCCAGCAGCTTAAGCGGGGGGGCCCCCGAGCAGTACTTC.

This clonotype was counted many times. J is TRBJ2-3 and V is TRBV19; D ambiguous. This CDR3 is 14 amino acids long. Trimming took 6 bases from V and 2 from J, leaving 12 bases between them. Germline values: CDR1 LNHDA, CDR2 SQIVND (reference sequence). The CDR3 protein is CASRLKSNTDTQYF. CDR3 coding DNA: TGTGCCAGTAGATTAAAATCCAACACAGATACGCAGTATTTT.

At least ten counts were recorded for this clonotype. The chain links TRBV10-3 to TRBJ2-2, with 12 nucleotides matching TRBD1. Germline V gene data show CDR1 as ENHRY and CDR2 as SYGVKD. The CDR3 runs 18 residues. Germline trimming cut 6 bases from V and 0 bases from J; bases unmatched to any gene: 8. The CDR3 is CAIRGQGAILPNTGELFF. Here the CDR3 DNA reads TGTGCCATCAGGGGACAGGGGGCGATCCTTCCGAACACCGGGGAGCTGTTTTTT.

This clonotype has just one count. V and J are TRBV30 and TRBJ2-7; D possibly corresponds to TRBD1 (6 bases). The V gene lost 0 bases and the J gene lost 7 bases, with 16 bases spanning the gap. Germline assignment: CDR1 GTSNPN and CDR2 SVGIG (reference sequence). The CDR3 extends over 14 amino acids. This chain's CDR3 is CAWSVSQGLWEQYF. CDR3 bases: TGTGCCTGGAGTGTAAGTCAGGGGTTATGGGAGCAGTACTTC.

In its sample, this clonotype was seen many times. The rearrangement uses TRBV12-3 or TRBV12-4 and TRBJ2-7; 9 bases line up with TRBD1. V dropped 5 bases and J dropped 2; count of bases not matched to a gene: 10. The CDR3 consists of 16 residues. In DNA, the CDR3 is TGTGCCAGCAGTGGGTTGACAGGGGGGGGAACCTACGAGCAGTACTTC. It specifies CASSGLTGGGTYEQYF.

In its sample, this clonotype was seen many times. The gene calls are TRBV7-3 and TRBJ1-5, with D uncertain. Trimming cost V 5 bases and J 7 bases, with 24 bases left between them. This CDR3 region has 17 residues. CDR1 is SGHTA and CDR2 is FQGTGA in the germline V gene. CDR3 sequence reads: CASSPRVTRGSCQPQHF. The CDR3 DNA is TGTGCCAGCAGCCCCCGGGTGACTCGGGGATCTTGCCAGCCCCAGCATTTT.